Presented here are 24 T cell receptor beta chains from one specimen sequenced in a study of chemoradiotherapy in HPV16-positive cancers (dated by TCRdb to between 2021 and 2024). Receptor amplification or capture employed the immunoSEQ multiplex PCR assay. Here the immuneACCESS table is served through TCRdb, limited to in-frame sequences with V and J called. Missing clones are a known gap in these copies; in checked studies unresolved V genes cover under half, and the rest lacks a known reason. This sample holds fewer than 25,000 clones; approximately 70% were observed only once. The biggest ten clones account for 2.6% of the sample. This specimen was acquired from a patient who underwent chemoradiotherapy. The receptors here all came from a human donor with HPV-associated anogenital cancer.

The chain couples TRBV7-2 to TRBJ2-7, with 12 bases lining up with TRBD2. V shed 5 bases and J 4 bases; nucleotides not matched to a gene: 3. The CDR3 runs 14 residues. From germline, CDR1 is SGHTA and CDR2 FQGNSA. CDR3 protein: CASSRTSGTYEQYF. CDR3 in DNA: TGTGCCAGCAGCCGGACTAGCGGGACGTACGAGCAGTACTTC.

This clone was seen once. The V call is TRBV19, the J call TRBJ1-1; 8 nucleotides line up with TRBD1. CDR3 length equals 14 residues. With 5 bases clipped from V and 4 bases from J, the junction kept 6 bases outside the gene matches. Germline assignment: CDR1 LNHDA and CDR2 SQIVND (reference sequence). The CDR3 protein is CASSFDRGGTEAFF. CDR3 nucleotide sequence: TGTGCCAGTAGTTTCGACAGGGGAGGCACTGAAGCTTTCTTT.

This clone was recorded a few times. V is TRBV4-1 and J is TRBJ2-1; 8 bases are a match to TRBD1. V trimming: 3 bases; J trimming: 6 bases; junction bases outside the gene matches: 7. The germline CDR1 and CDR2 sequences are MGHRA and YSYEKL. The CDR3 has 15 amino acids. Written as DNA, the CDR3 is TGCGCCAGCAGCCACACAGGGGGAGCGGGCAATGAGCAGTTCTTC. Encoded protein: CASSHTGGAGNEQFF.

The chain combines TRBV5-1 with TRBJ1-1, with 8 bases that match TRBD1. The V gene's germline CDR1 is SGHRS and CDR2 YFSETQ. The CDR3 has 14 amino acids. V shed 5 bases and J 0 bases; nucleotides not matched to a gene: 3. The CDR3 spells CASRGQGMNTEAFF. The CDR3 nucleotides read TGCGCCAGCAGAGGACAGGGTATGAACACTGAAGCTTTCTTT.

The chain joins TRBV28 to TRBJ1-4; 8 nucleotides line up with TRBD1. This CDR3 has 15 amino acids. V shed 5 bases and J 7 bases; nucleotides not matched to a gene: 9. Germline V gene lookup returns CDR1 MDHEN and CDR2 SYDVKM. The CDR3 sequence: CASSPGDRYSEKLFF. CDR3 in DNA: TGTGCCAGCAGTCCGGGGGACAGGTATAGTGAAAAACTGTTTTTT. Complete variable domain (other parts from reference TRBV28 and TRBJ1-4): DVKVTQSSRYLVKRTGEKVFLECVQDMDHENMFWYRQDPGLGLRLIYFSYDVKMKEKGDIPEGYSVSREKKERFSLILESASTNQTSMYLCASSPGDRYSEKLFFGSGTQLSVL.

This clone was seen a few times. This chain uses TRBV7-3 with TRBJ1-6; no firm D call. Per the germline V gene, CDR1 is SGHTA and CDR2 is FQGTGA. The CDR3 consists of 14 residues. Trimming removed 4 bases at V and 4 bases at J, with 8 bases between. In DNA, the CDR3 is TGTGCCAGCAGCTCCGGCCCTTATAATTCACCCCTCCACTTT. It is translated as CASSSGPYNSPLHF.

The CDR3 region is CASSSRTGGSYNSPLHF. The CDR3 nucleotides are TGTGCCAGCAGCTCCCGGACAGGGGGATCCTATAATTCACCCCTCCACTTT. The rearrangement uses TRBV7-9 and TRBJ1-6, with TRBD1 identical over 10 bases. The CDR3 covers 17 residues. With V trimmed by 4 bases and J by 1 base, 4 bases remained unmatched. Germline V lookup: CDR1 SEHNR, CDR2 FQNEAQ (reference sequence).

This chain links TRBV6-1 with TRBJ2-3, with D possibly TRBD1 on 6 matching bases. V was pared by 6 bases and J by 3 bases, with 13 bases between. CDR3 length: 14 residues. The germline CDR1 and CDR2 sequences are MNHNS and SASEGT. CDR3 DNA: TGTGCCAGCAGGGTAGGGGGTTTAACAGATACGCAGTATTTT. This gives the protein CASRVGGLTDTQYF.

The chain couples TRBV19 to TRBJ1-1, with D perhaps TRBD1 (5 bases). This CDR3 has 14 residues. Trimming shortened V by 5 bases and J by 1 base, and 11 bases separated the two germline ends. Per the germline V gene, CDR1 is LNHDA and CDR2 is SQIVND (reference sequence). CDR3 sequence reads: CASSVDRGNTEAFF. In DNA, the CDR3 is TGTGCCAGTAGTGTCGACAGAGGGAACACTGAAGCTTTCTTT.

A single count supports this clone. This chain links TRBV6-5 with TRBJ2-2; possibly TRBD1 for D (5 bases). With 4 bases removed from V and 6 bases from J, the gap between germline ends came to 9 bases. The CDR3 extends over 13 amino acids. The germline gives CDR1 MNHEY, CDR2 SVGAGI. As DNA, the CDR3 is TGTGCCAGCAGTTGGACAAGGTCCGGGGAGCTGTTTTTT. Amino acids: CASSWTRSGELFF.

The CDR3 region has the DNA TGTGCCAGCAGGCCGGGACAGGTAAACACTGAAGCTTTCTTT. Amino acids: CASRPGQVNTEAFF. The chain combines TRBV27 with TRBJ1-1; 8 nucleotides align to TRBD1. This CDR3 is 14 amino acids long. Per the germline V gene, CDR1 is MNHEY and CDR2 is SMNVEV (reference sequence). Losses at the gene ends were 6 bases for V and 2 bases for J; bases not matched to a gene: 5.

The chain employs TRBV9 and TRBJ1-2; the D gene is possibly TRBD1 (5 bases). Germline V CDR1 and CDR2: SGDLS, YYNGEE. V dropped 3 bases and J dropped 8 bases, with 14 bases sitting between them. The CDR3 loop spans 13 amino acids. CDR3 nucleotide sequence: TGTGCCAGCAGCGCAACAGGATTTCAGGGCTACACCTTC. It specifies CASSATGFQGYTF.

In its sample, this clone was seen once. J is TRBJ2-1 and V is TRBV5-1; the match to TRBD2 covers 9 bases. The CDR3 contains 15 residues. In germline, CDR1 is SGHRS, CDR2 YFSETQ. The trim removed 7 bases at V and 6 bases at J, leaving 11 bases unmatched. DNA for the CDR3: TGCGCCAGCTATCGGCGGGAGGGGAGGGGCAATGAGCAGTTCTTC. It yields the protein CASYRREGRGNEQFF.

The gene calls are TRBV27 and TRBJ2-7, with 9 bases that match TRBD1. V dropped 4 bases and J dropped 4; count of bases not matched to a gene: 5. Per germline, CDR1 MNHEY and CDR2 SMNVEV (reference sequence). This CDR3 region has 14 residues. This CDR3 is CASSSRDRVYEQYF. The CDR3 DNA reads as TGTGCCAGCAGTTCACGGGACAGGGTTTACGAGCAGTACTTC.

This clone has only one observation. The chain uses TRBV28 and TRBJ2-3, with TRBD2 identical over 8 bases. The CDR3 covers 15 residues. V dropped 1 base and J dropped 3; count of bases not matched to a gene: 3. Germline V CDR1 and CDR2: MDHEN, SYDVKM. The DNA of the CDR3 is TGTGCCAGCAGTTTATCCGCGGGGGGAACAGATACGCAGTATTTT. As protein: CASSLSAGGTDTQYF.

The chain carries TRBV4-3 and TRBJ2-1; D uncertain. Germline V gives CDR1 LGHNA, CDR2 YSLEER. Trimming stripped 0 bases from V and 2 bases from J, with 8 bases between. This CDR3 has 15 residues. CDR3 sequence reads: CASSQDTETYNEQFF. Written as DNA, the CDR3 is TGCGCCAGCAGCCAAGACACTGAGACCTACAATGAGCAGTTCTTC.

V usage is TRBV28 and J usage is TRBJ1-5; no reliable D call. This CDR3 contains 15 residues. Germline V gives CDR1 MDHEN, CDR2 SYDVKM. Trimming shortened V by 6 bases and J by 0 bases, and 12 bases separated the two germline ends. The CDR3, as DNA: TGTGCCAGCAGCCCAGACACCAGTAGCAATCAGCCCCAGCATTTT. Its translation is CASSPDTSSNQPQHF.

This clone was detected only once. The chain recombines TRBV7-9 with TRBJ2-5; D gene uncertain. Near its end, the DNA agrees better with TRBJ2-7, so the J call may be wrong. Germline CDR1 SEHNR, CDR2 FQNEAQ (reference sequence). The CDR3 runs to 13 residues. The CDR3 DNA reads as TGTGCCAGCAGCTTGCCATCATCCTACGAGCAGTACTTC. Its protein product is CASSLPSSYEQYF.

A single count supports this clone. V is TRBV4-1 and J is TRBJ2-2; perhaps TRBD2 as D (5 bases). Trimming took off 3 bases at V and 3 bases at J, with 17 bases between the two ends. The length of the CDR3 is 17 residues. Germline V CDR1 and CDR2: MGHRA, YSYEKL. This chain's CDR3 is CASSQPLSEGDTGELFF. The CDR3 bases are TGCGCCAGCAGCCAGCCATTATCTGAGGGAGACACCGGGGAGCTGTTTTTT.

The CDR3 region has the DNA TGTGCCAGCTCACCGAACCGACAGGTGCGGGATCAGCCCCAGCATTTT. Translated: CASSPNRQVRDQPQHF. The rearrangement uses TRBV18 and TRBJ1-5; tentative D call: TRBD1 (6 bases). The V gene's germline CDR1 is KGHSH and CDR2 LQKENI. The CDR3 totals 16 residues. V was trimmed by 3 bases and J by 5 bases, leaving 17 bases between them.

This chain links TRBV28 with TRBJ2-5; no firm D call. CDR1 and CDR2 from the germline V gene are MDHEN and SYDVKM. The CDR3 has 12 residues. V was clipped by 5 bases and J by 11 bases, with 15 bases between them. The CDR3 region is CASSGPFKEQYF. The CDR3 DNA sequence: TGTGCCAGCAGTGGACCCTTCAAAGAGCAGTACTTC.

The rearrangement uses TRBV4-1 and TRBJ1-3, with a possible D match to TRBD1 (5 bases). V gave up 4 bases and J gave up 3 bases, with 19 bases separating them. The CDR3 extends over 17 amino acids. Per germline, CDR1 MGHRA and CDR2 YSYEKL. The CDR3 region has the DNA TGCGCCAGCAGCCCCTCATTCCCGGGACGGCTTGGAAACACCATATATTTT. This translates into CASSPSFPGRLGNTIYF.

There are a few counts of this clone. The V and J genes are TRBV11-2 and TRBJ1-5; D may be TRBD1 (6 bases). Germline V gives CDR1 SGHAT, CDR2 FQNNGV. Trimming took 0 bases from V and 6 from J, leaving 9 bases between them. The CDR3 has 14 residues. The DNA for the CDR3 is TGTGCCAGCAGCTTAGATCTAGGGGGTCAGCCCCAGCATTTT. Its protein is CASSLDLGGQPQHF.

This chain links TRBV9 with TRBJ1-1; D gene uncertain. Germline CDR1 reads SGDLS; CDR2 reads YYNGEE. This CDR3 is 13 amino acids long. The germline V and J ends were trimmed by 0 bases and 5 bases, with 8 bases remaining between them. CDR3 loop: CASSVGPGTEAFF. CDR3 in DNA: TGTGCCAGCAGCGTAGGCCCGGGGACTGAAGCTTTCTTT.